The 30 T cell receptor beta chains below all came from one sample that was sequenced in a study of T cell repertoires in cytomegalovirus infection. TCRdb redid the calling of the reads with MiXCR, one entry per CDR3 protein. The repertoire holds approximately 170,000 distinct CDR3 sequences, with 15% to 20% as singletons. The sample comprised CD8+ T cells from PBMCs. Source of these receptors: a human donor in good health (CMV status not recorded). Some clones in this sample may be carry-over from other donors' samples.

This clonotype has only a few counts. The V call is TRBV20-1, the J call TRBJ2-1; 7 nucleotides line up with TRBD2. Trimming removed 5 bases from V and 3 bases from J; junction bases left unmatched: 13. This CDR3 is 16 amino acids long. CDR1 DFQATT and CDR2 SNEGSKA come from the germline V gene (reference sequence). This chain's CDR3 is CSAYMEAGVLYNEQFF. Written as DNA, the CDR3 is TGCAGTGCTTATATGGAGGCGGGAGTGCTCTACAATGAGCAGTTCTTC.

This clonotype was seen only a few times. The rearrangement links TRBV28 to TRBJ2-2; the D call may be TRBD1 or TRBD2 (5 bases each). Germline V lookup: CDR1 MDHEN, CDR2 SYDVKM. The length of the CDR3 is 18 residues. Trimming left V 5 bases short and J 7 bases short, with 26 bases between. The DNA of the CDR3 is TGTGCCAGCAGTCCCGGCCTCGGGACGACCAAGAGGGGCGGGGAGCTGTTTTTT. Residues: CASSPGLGTTKRGGELFF.

The chain carries TRBV19 and TRBJ2-4, with TRBD1 identical over 10 bases. Germline V CDR1 and CDR2: LNHDA, SQIVND (reference sequence). The CDR3 spans 14 residues. Unmatched junction bases numbered 2, after V lost 6 bases and J lost 3 bases. The CDR3 sequence is CASRDRGNKNIQYF. CDR3 nucleotide sequence: TGTGCCAGTAGGGACAGGGGGAACAAAAACATTCAGTACTTC. The full variable domain, its missing parts supplied by reference TRBV19 and TRBJ2-4, is DGGITQSPKYLFRKEGQNVTLSCEQNLNHDAMYWYRQDPGQGLRLIYYSQIVNDFQKGDIAEGYSVSREKKESFPLTVTSAQKNPTAFYLCASRDRGNKNIQYFGAGTRLSVL.

This clonotype turned up a few times. This chain joins TRBV7-2 and TRBJ2-1, with 8 nucleotides matching TRBD2. The CDR3 totals 15 residues. V lost 2 bases, J lost 8 bases, and 8 bases stayed unmatched. Germline lookup yields CDR1 SGHTA and CDR2 FQGNSA. CDR3: CASSLRGGLIDEQFF. CDR3 in DNA: TGTGCCAGCAGCTTACGGGGGGGCCTAATCGATGAGCAGTTCTTC.

CDR3 coding DNA: TGTGCCAGCAGCTTAGTGTTGGGGAACGGGGCCAACGTCCTGACTTTC. Translation: CASSLVLGNGANVLTF. The genes are TRBV7-6 and TRBJ2-6; D is ambiguous. Germline V CDR1 and CDR2: SGHVS, FNYEAQ. CDR3 length: 16 amino acids. Trimming cost V 1 base and J 4 bases, with 11 bases left between them. Full variable domain (remainder filled in from reference TRBV7-6 and TRBJ2-6): GAGVSQSPRYKVTKRGQDVALRCDPISGHVSLYWYRQALGQGPEFLTYFNYEAQQDKSGLPNDRFSAERPEGSISTLTIQRTEQRDSAMYRCASSLVLGNGANVLTFGAGSRLTVL.

The chain uses TRBV24-1 and TRBJ1-5; D remains unclear. Germline V CDR1 and CDR2: KGHDR, SFDVKD. V lost 1 base, J lost 6 bases, and 3 bases lay in between. This CDR3 has 12 residues. The CDR3 is CATSDLSQPQHF. CDR3 DNA sequence: TGTGCCACCAGTGATTTAAGTCAGCCCCAGCATTTT.

This clonotype turned up a few times. The V and J genes are TRBV7-2 and TRBJ2-3, with D uncertain. The CDR3 spans 14 residues. The V gene lost 1 base and the J gene lost 0 bases, with 5 bases spanning the gap. Per germline, CDR1 SGHTA and CDR2 FQGNSA. CDR3 nucleotide sequence: TGTGCCAGCAGCTTAGACTTTAGCACAGATACGCAGTATTTT. This sequence encodes CASSLDFSTDTQYF.

This clonotype was counted only a few times. This chain connects TRBV7-8 to TRBJ2-2; the match to TRBD1 covers 9 bases. Germline CDR1 is SGHVS and CDR2 is FQNEAQ. V dropped 5 bases and J dropped 3; count of bases not matched to a gene: 4. The CDR3 totals 15 residues. CDR3 protein: CASSHRGRDTGELFF. CDR3 in DNA: TGTGCCAGCAGCCACAGGGGGCGAGACACCGGGGAGCTGTTTTTT.

The chain links TRBV10-3 to TRBJ1-1; TRBD1 matches 8 bases. Germline assignment: CDR1 ENHRY and CDR2 SYGVKD. V lost 6 bases, J lost 7 bases, and 7 bases stayed unmatched. The CDR3 extends over 13 amino acids. In nucleotides, the CDR3 is TGTGCCATCAGGACAGGGGTGATAGGTGAAGCTTTCTTT. Translated, it gives CAIRTGVIGEAFF.

This clonotype turned up a few times. The chain joins TRBV7-3 to TRBJ2-1; tentatively, D is TRBD2 (5 bases). V lost 3 bases, J lost 8 bases, and 17 bases lay in between. CDR3 length: 15 residues. Looked up from germline, CDR1 is SGHTA and CDR2 is FQGTGA. CDR3: CASSLRAAGIDEQFF. The CDR3 nucleotides are TGTGCCAGCAGCTTGAGGGCCGCCGGGATCGATGAGCAGTTCTTC.

The chain links TRBV7-9 to TRBJ2-7, with TRBD2 as a possible D gene (6 bases). Germline V gene lookup returns CDR1 SEHNR and CDR2 FQNEAQ (reference sequence). Trimming left V 1 base short and J 3 bases short, with 10 bases between. The CDR3 sequence is 14 residues long. The CDR3 spells CASSLGGDGYEQYF. DNA for the CDR3: TGTGCCAGCAGCTTAGGGGGGGACGGCTACGAGCAGTACTTC.

This clonotype appeared a few times. J is TRBJ2-7 and V is TRBV7-2, with D hard to call. This CDR3 contains 17 residues. The germline CDR1 and CDR2 sequences are SGHTA and FQGNSA. The V gene lost 6 bases and the J gene lost 1 base, with 22 bases spanning the gap. The CDR3 DNA follows: TGTGCCAGCAGTTCCCCTCTACAGAGAGCCCTTTCCTACGAGCAGTACTTC. Its protein product is CASSSPLQRALSYEQYF.

The J gene is TRBJ2-7, the V gene TRBV7-6; perhaps TRBD1 as D (6 bases). V was clipped by 5 bases and J by 5 bases, with 16 bases between them. Germline V CDR1 and CDR2: SGHVS, FNYEAQ. The CDR3 is 14 amino acids. The CDR3 bases are TGTGCCAGCAGCCCACACAGGGTACGGCACGAGCAGTACTTC. Amino acid sequence: CASSPHRVRHEQYF.

The genes are TRBV4-1 and TRBJ2-1; no reliable D call. This CDR3 region has 13 residues. Trimming pared 0 bases from V and 7 bases from J, leaving 7 bases between. Per germline, CDR1 MGHRA and CDR2 YSYEKL. Here the CDR3 DNA reads TGCGCCAGCAGCCAAGATGGTTCGAATGAGCAGTTCTTC. Its protein is CASSQDGSNEQFF.

The table lists this clonotype with a few counts. The chain has TRBV7-9 and TRBJ2-1, with D possibly matching TRBD2 (6 bases). This CDR3 has 13 amino acids. Germline loops: CDR1 SEHNR, CDR2 FQNEAQ (reference sequence). Trimming stripped 5 bases from V and 10 bases from J, with 15 bases between. The chain's CDR3 is CASSGRTPREQFF. The CDR3 nucleotides read TGTGCCAGCAGCGGGAGGACGCCGCGCGAGCAGTTCTTC. Together with reference TRBV7-9 and TRBJ2-1, the CDR3 gives the full variable domain: DTGVSQNPRHKITKRGQNVTFRCDPISEHNRLYWYRQTLGQGPEFLTYFQNEAQLEKSRLLSDRFSAERPKGSFSTLEIQRTEQGDSAMYLCASSGRTPREQFFGPGTRLTVL.

This clonotype was counted a few times. The V and J genes are TRBV7-8 and TRBJ1-2, with D unresolved. V dropped 5 bases and J dropped 3 bases, with 22 bases sitting between them. CDR1 and CDR2 from the germline V gene are SGHVS and FQNEAQ. The CDR3 contains 17 residues. CDR3: CASSPSSGRVGYYGYTF. The CDR3 DNA sequence: TGTGCCAGCAGCCCATCTTCCGGGAGAGTGGGCTACTATGGCTACACCTTC.

The chain couples TRBV28 to TRBJ2-1, with no clear D. There are 12 residues in the CDR3. Trimming shortened V by 4 bases and J by 4 bases, and 5 bases separated the two germline ends. From germline, CDR1 is MDHEN and CDR2 SYDVKM. The CDR3 region is CASSSPYNEQFF. The CDR3 DNA sequence: TGTGCCAGCAGTTCCCCGTACAATGAGCAGTTCTTC.

This clonotype occurred many times. The rearrangement joins TRBV7-2 to TRBJ2-7, with 12 bases lining up with TRBD2. Trimming cost V 5 bases and J 1 base; bases outside gene matches: 3. CDR1 SGHTA and CDR2 FQGNSA come from the germline V gene. The CDR3 extends over 15 amino acids. CDR3 DNA: TGTGCCAGCAGCCGGACTAGCGGGACTTCCTACGAGCAGTACTTC. It translates to CASSRTSGTSYEQYF.

The table lists this clonotype with a few counts. V gene TRBV2 combines with J gene TRBJ2-2; D may match TRBD1 or TRBD2 (5 bases each). Germline CDR1 is SNHLY and CDR2 is FYNNEI. CDR3 length: 15 amino acids. The V gene lost 0 bases and the J gene lost 4 bases, with 9 bases spanning the gap. This chain's CDR3 is CASSEAGAITGELFF. Here the CDR3 DNA reads TGTGCCAGCAGTGAAGCCGGGGCCATCACCGGGGAGCTGTTTTTT.

This clonotype has only a few counts. The chain carries TRBV28 and TRBJ2-3, with TRBD1 matching 7 bases. The CDR3 spans 14 residues. J was trimmed by 2 bases and V by 8 bases; bases with no gene match: 7. Per the germline V gene, CDR1 is MDHEN and CDR2 is SYDVKM. The CDR3 coding sequence is TGTGCCAGCCAGGGGGACACAGACACAGATACGCAGTATTTT. Amino acid sequence: CASQGDTDTDTQYF.

This clonotype was seen a handful of times. The chain links TRBV29-1 to TRBJ2-1, with a weak D call TRBD1 (5 bases). Germline CDR1 SQVTM, CDR2 ANQGSEA. The CDR3 is 16 residues long. The germline V and J ends were trimmed by 5 bases and 0 bases, with 17 bases remaining between them. This CDR3 reads CSVQGHVRTSYNEQFF. The CDR3 region has the DNA TGCAGCGTTCAGGGTCATGTCCGTACCTCCTACAATGAGCAGTTCTTC.

This clonotype was detected ten times or more. The rearrangement joins TRBV7-9 to TRBJ2-3, with D perhaps matching TRBD1 or TRBD2 (5 bases each). The CDR3 covers 15 residues. V dropped 5 bases and J dropped 2 bases, with 14 bases sitting between them. Germline-derived CDR1 and CDR2 are SEHNR and FQNEAQ (reference sequence). CDR3 in DNA: TGTGCCAGCAGCCTCGGGACCGATTTCACAGATACGCAGTATTTT. Translated: CASSLGTDFTDTQYF.

In its sample, this clonotype was seen a few times. This chain uses TRBV7-6 with TRBJ2-3; the match to TRBD2 covers 7 bases. V lost 7 bases to trimming and J lost 5 bases; unmatched junction nucleotides: 3. The CDR3 spans 12 residues. Germline V gene sequence: CDR1 SGHVS, CDR2 FNYEAQ. The CDR3 sequence is CASISSGDTQYF. CDR3 nucleotides: TGTGCCAGCATCTCTAGCGGAGATACGCAGTATTTT.

The chain uses TRBV7-6 and TRBJ2-7, with D perhaps matching TRBD1 or TRBD2 (5 bases each). V was pared by 5 bases and J by 5 bases, with 19 bases between. Germline assignment: CDR1 SGHVS and CDR2 FNYEAQ. This CDR3 is built from 15 residues. The CDR3 region is CASSQGTVPLNEQYF. The CDR3, as DNA: TGTGCCAGCAGCCAAGGGACGGTGCCCTTGAACGAGCAGTACTTC.

This chain connects TRBV27 to TRBJ2-1, with 11 bases fitting TRBD2. CDR1 and CDR2 (germline): MNHEY, SMNVEV (reference sequence). V shed 3 bases, J shed 16 bases, and the junction held 8 bases outside the gene matches. This CDR3 comprises 13 residues. CDR3 bases: TGTGCCAGCAGTTTGGCTAGCGGGAGGTCTCTATTCTTC. Protein product: CASSLASGRSLFF.

This clonotype was seen a handful of times. The J gene is TRBJ2-3, the V gene TRBV19; 9 nucleotides agree with TRBD1. CDR1 and CDR2 (germline): LNHDA, SQIVND (reference sequence). V was pared by 7 bases and J by 3 bases, with 8 bases of the junction left unmatched. This CDR3 has 15 residues. CDR3 in amino acids: CASKRGQGETDTQYF. The CDR3 DNA reads TGTGCCAGTAAAAGGGGACAGGGCGAAACAGATACGCAGTATTTT.

V usage is TRBV7-2 and J usage is TRBJ2-1; TRBD2 agrees at 13 bases. After removal of 1 base from V and 8 bases from J, the junction contained 11 bases not matched to a gene. This CDR3 contains 18 residues. Germline V gene data show CDR1 as SGHTA and CDR2 as FQGNSA. Here the CDR3 DNA reads TGTGCCAGCAGCTTAGATACTAGCGGGAGGGCCGGTGCCGATGAGCAGTTCTTC. It translates to CASSLDTSGRAGADEQFF.

This clonotype was seen a few times. CDR3 protein: CSARGPGRGIDNEQFF. CDR3 in DNA: TGCAGTGCTAGGGGGCCGGGCCGGGGGATCGACAATGAGCAGTTCTTC. V gene TRBV20-1 combines with J gene TRBJ2-1; D is perhaps TRBD2 (6 bases). The CDR3 is made up of 16 amino acids. V was trimmed by 3 bases and J by 5 bases, leaving 20 bases between them. In germline, CDR1 is DFQATT, CDR2 SNEGSKA (reference sequence).

This clonotype occurred a few times. The chain couples TRBV24-1 to TRBJ2-1, with a tentative D call TRBD1 (5 bases). The CDR3 sequence is 12 residues long. Deletions cut 9 bases from V and 7 bases from J, with 12 bases between. CDR1 and CDR2 (germline): KGHDR, SFDVKD. The chain's CDR3 is CATLGVRNEQFF. The CDR3 nucleotides read TGTGCCACCCTAGGGGTCCGGAATGAGCAGTTCTTC.

This rearrangement joins TRBV19 to TRBJ2-1; 10 positions match TRBD2. The V and J ends lost 8 bases and 10 bases, in that order; junction bases with no gene match: 5. There are 12 residues in the CDR3. Germline lookup yields CDR1 LNHDA and CDR2 SQIVND (reference sequence). Here the CDR3 reads CASRTSGSEQFF. CDR3 DNA sequence: TGTGCCAGTCGGACTAGCGGTTCGGAGCAGTTCTTC.